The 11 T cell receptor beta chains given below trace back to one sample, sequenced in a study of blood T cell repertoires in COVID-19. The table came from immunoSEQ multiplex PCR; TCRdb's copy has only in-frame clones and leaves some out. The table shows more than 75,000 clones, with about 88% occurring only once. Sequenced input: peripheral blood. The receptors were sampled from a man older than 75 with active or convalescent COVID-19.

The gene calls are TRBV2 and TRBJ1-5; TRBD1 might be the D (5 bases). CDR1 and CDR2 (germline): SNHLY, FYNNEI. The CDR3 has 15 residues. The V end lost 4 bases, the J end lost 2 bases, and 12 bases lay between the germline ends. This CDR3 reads CASSVEGGGNQPQHF. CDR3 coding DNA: TGTGCCAGCAGTGTTGAGGGAGGGGGCAATCAGCCCCAGCATTTT.

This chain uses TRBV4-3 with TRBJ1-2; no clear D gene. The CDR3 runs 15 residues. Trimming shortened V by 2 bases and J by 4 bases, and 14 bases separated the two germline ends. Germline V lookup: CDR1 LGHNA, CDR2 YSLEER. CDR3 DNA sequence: TGCGCCAGCAGCCAAACGTTCGGGAGCGGCTATGGCTACACCTTC. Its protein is CASSQTFGSGYGYTF.

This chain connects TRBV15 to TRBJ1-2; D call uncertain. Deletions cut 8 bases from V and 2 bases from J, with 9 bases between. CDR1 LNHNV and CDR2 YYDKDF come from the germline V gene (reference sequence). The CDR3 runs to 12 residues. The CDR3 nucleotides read TGTGCCACCCACGACGGGAACTATGGCTACACCTTC. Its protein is CATHDGNYGYTF.

The DNA for the CDR3 is TGTGCCAGCACTCTGGGCAGGGGAAGGACTGAAGCTTTCTTT. This codes for CASTLGRGRTEAFF. The chain uses TRBV13 and TRBJ1-1, with D possibly matching TRBD1 (6 bases). Germline CDR1 reads PRHDT; CDR2 reads FYEKMQ (reference sequence). The V end was cut by 7 bases, the J end by 5 bases, with 17 bases between. The CDR3 length is 14 residues.

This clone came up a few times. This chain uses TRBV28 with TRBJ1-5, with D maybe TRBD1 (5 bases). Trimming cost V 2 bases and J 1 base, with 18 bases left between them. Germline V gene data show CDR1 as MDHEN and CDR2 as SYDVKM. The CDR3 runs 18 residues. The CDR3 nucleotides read TGTGCCAGCAGTTTACCACGCGGGGCGGTGGGAAGCAATCAGCCCCAGCATTTT. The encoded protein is CASSLPRGAVGSNQPQHF.

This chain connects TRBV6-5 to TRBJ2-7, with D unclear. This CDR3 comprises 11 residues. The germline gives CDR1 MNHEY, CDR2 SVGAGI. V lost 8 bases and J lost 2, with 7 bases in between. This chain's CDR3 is CASAAAYEQYF. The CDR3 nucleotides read TGTGCCAGCGCGGCAGCCTACGAGCAGTACTTC.

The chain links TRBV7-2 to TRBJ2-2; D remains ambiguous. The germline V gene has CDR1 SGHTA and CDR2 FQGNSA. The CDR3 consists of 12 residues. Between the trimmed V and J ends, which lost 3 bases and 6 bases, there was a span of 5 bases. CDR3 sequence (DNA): TGTGCCAGCAGCTTTCCGGCCGGGGAGCTGTTTTTT. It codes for CASSFPAGELFF.

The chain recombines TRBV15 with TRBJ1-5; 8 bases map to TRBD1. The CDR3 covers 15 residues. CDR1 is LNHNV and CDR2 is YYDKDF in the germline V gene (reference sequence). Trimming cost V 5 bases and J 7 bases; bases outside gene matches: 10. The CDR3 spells CATSLTGDGGQPQHF. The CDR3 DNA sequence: TGTGCCACCAGCCTGACAGGGGATGGAGGACAGCCCCAGCATTTT.

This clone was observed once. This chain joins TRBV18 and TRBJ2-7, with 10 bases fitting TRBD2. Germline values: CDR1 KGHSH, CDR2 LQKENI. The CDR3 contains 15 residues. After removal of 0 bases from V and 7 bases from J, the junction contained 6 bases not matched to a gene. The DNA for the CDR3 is TGTGCCAGCTCACCACCCCTAGCGGGAGTGTATGAGCAGTACTTC. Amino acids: CASSPPLAGVYEQYF.

This chain's CDR3 is CAIGGAGSPGELFF. For the CDR3, the DNA is TGTGCCATCGGCGGGGCGGGGTCCCCCGGGGAGCTGTTTTTT. The V gene is TRBV10-3, the J gene TRBJ2-2; D might be TRBD2 (6 bases). V was clipped by 8 bases and J by 6 bases, with 16 bases between them. Germline assignment: CDR1 ENHRY and CDR2 SYGVKD. The CDR3 totals 14 residues.

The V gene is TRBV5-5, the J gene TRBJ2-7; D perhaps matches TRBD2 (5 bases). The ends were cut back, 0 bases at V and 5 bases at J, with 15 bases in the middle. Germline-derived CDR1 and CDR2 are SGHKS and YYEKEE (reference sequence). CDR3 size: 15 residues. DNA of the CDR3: TGTGCCAGCAGCTTGGGTGGGCAGGACTGGGACGAGCAGTACTTC. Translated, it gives CASSLGGQDWDEQYF.